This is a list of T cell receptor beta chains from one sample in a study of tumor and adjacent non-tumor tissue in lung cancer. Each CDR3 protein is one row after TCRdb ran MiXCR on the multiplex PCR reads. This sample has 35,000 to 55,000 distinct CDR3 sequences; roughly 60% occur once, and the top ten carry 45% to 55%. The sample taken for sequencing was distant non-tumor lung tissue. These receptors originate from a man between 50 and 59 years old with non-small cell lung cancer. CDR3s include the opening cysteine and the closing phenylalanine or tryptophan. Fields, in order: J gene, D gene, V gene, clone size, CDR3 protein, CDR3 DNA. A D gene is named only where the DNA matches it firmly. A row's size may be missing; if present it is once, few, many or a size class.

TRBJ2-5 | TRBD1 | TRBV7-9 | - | CASSPAGGYQGTQYF | TGTGCCAGCAGCCCAGCAGGGGGATATCAAGGGACCCAGTACTTC
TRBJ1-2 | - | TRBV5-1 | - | CASSLDRDAYGYTF | TGCGCCAGCAGCCTGGATAGGGATGCCTATGGCTACACCTTC
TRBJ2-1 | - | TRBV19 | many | CASTPEQLSNEQFF | TGTGCCAGTACCCCGGAGCAGCTATCCAATGAGCAGTTCTTC
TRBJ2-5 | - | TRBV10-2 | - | CSSRLSRVHETQYF | TGCTCCAGCAGGCTTTCGAGAGTACATGAGACCCAGTACTTC
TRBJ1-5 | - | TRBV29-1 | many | CSVVREPQHF | TGCAGCGTTGTTAGGGAGCCCCAGCATTTT
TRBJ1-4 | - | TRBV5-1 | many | CASSLGRGTNEKLFF | TGCGCCAGCAGCTTGGGACGGGGGACTAATGAAAAACTGTTTTTT
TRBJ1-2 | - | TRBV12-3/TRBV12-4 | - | CANSPRDSDGYTF | TGTGCCAACAGTCCGAGGGACTCGGATGGCTACACCTTC
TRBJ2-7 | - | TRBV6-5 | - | CASRSRGDKQYF | TGTGCCAGCAGATCCAGGGGAGACAAACAGTACTTC
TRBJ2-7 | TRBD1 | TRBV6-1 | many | CASSRDRGPTYEQYF | TGTGCCAGCAGCCGGGACAGGGGCCCCACCTACGAGCAGTACTTC
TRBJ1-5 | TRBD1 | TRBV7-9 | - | CASSGRQGAADTQHF | TGTGCCAGCAGCGGACGACAGGGGGCGGCGGATACGCAGCATTTT
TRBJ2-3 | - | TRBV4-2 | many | CASSQAWESGTDTQYF | TGTGCCAGCAGCCAAGCGTGGGAGAGCGGCACAGATACGCAGTATTTT
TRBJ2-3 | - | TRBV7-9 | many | CASSLSDTQYF | TGTGCCAGCAGCTTATCAGATACGCAGTATTTT
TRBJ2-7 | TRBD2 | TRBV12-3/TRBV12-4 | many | CASILSSTSGTVYEQYF | TGTGCCAGCATCCTCTCCTCGACTAGCGGGACCGTCTACGAGCAGTACTTC
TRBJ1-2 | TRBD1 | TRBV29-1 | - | CSVAIQGSGYTF | TGCAGCGTTGCAATACAGGGGTCGGGTTACACTTTC
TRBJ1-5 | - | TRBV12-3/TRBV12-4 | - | CASSLKYNQPHHF | TGTGCCAGTAGCCTCAAGTACAATCAGCCCCATCATTTT
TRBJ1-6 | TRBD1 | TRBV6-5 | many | CASSTQGNNSPLHF | TGTGCCAGCAGCACACAGGGGAATAATTCACCCCTCCACTTT
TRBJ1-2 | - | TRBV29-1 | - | CSVDNIYGYTF | TGCAGCGTTGATAACATCTATGGCTACACCTTC
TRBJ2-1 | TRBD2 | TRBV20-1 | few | CSARTSSGASGQFF | TGCAGTGCCCGGACTAGCTCCGGAGCTAGTGGGCAGTTCTTC
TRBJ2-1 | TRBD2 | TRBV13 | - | CASSSGTSGRVNEQFF | TGTGCCAGCAGCTCAGGGACTAGCGGGAGGGTCAACGAGCAGTTCTTC
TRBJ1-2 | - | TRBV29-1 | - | CSASRTGIEGYTF | TGCAGTGCGTCGCGGACGGGGATCGAGGGCTACACCTTC
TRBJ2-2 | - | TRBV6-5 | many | CASRGALNTGELFF | TGTGCCAGCAGGGGGGCACTCAACACCGGGGAGCTGTTTTTT
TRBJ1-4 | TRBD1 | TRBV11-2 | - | CDSRLDRVKLFF | TGTGACAGCAGGTTAGACAGGGTAAAACTGTTTTTT
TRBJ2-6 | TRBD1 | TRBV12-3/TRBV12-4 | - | CASSIGQDGANVLTF | TGTGCCAGCAGCATTGGACAGGACGGGGCCAACGTCCTGACTTTC
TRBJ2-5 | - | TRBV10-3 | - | CAINETLSPQETQYF | TGTGCCATCAATGAGACCCTTTCGCCCCAAGAGACCCAGTACTTC
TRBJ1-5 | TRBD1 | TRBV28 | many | CASRDTGVGQPQHF | TGTGCCAGCAGAGACACAGGGGTGGGACAGCCCCAGCATTTT
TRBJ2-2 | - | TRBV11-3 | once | CPSSLDSISGELFF | TGTCCCAGCAGCTTAGATTCGATTTCCGGGGAGCTGTTCTTT
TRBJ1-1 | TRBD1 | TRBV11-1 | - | CASNPGTGDEALF | TGTGCCAGCAACCCCGGGACAGGCGATGAAGCTTTATTT
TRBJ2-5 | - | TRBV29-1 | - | CSSRGLGQETQCF | TGCAGCTCCAGAGGGCTCGGCCAGGAGACCCAGTGCTTC
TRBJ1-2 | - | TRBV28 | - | CASSLGGGTNYGYTF | TGTGCCAGCAGTTTAGGCGGGGGGACTAACTATGGCTACACCTTC
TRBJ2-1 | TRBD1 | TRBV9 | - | CASSDYRGHEQFF | TGTGCCAGCAGCGACTACAGGGGTCATGAGCAGTTCTTC
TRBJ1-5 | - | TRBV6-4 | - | CASSEVEDQPQHF | TGTGCCAGCAGTGAGGTGGAGGATCAGCCCCAGCATTTT
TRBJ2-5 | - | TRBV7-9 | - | CASSPLRQQETQYF | TGTGCCAGTAGCCCACTGAGACAGCAAGAGACCCAGTACTTC
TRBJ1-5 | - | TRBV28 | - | CASLNPVGSNQPQHF | TGTGCCAGCCTAAACCCAGTGGGCAGCAATCAGCCCCAGCATTTT
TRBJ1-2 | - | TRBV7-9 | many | CASSWDIYGYTF | TGTGCCAGCAGCTGGGACATCTATGGCTACACCTTC
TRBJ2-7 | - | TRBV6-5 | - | CASRSRPHTYEQCF | TGTGCCAGCAGGAGTAGGCCTCATACCTACGAGCAGTGTTTC
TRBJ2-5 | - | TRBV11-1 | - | CASSLSRRQETQYF | TGTGCCAGCAGCTTAAGTAGGAGGCAAGAGACCCAGTACTTC
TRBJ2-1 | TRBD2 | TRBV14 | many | CASSQKLAGGYEQFF | TGTGCCAGCAGCCAAAAACTAGCGGGAGGGTATGAGCAGTTCTTC
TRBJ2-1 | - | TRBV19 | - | CASSIALGPDEQFF | TGTGCCAGTAGTATAGCCCTGGGGCCCGATGAGCAGTTCTTC
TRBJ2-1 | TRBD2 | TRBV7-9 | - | CASRDSGGNHNEQFF | TGTGCCAGCAGAGATAGCGGGGGTAACCACAATGAGCAGTTCTTC
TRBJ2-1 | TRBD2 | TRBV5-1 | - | CASSLGQSGVNEQFF | TGCGCCAGCAGCTTGGGACAGAGCGGGGTCAATGAGCAGTTCTTC
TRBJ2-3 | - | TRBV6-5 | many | CASSNRAGGDTQYF | TGTGCCAGCAGTAACAGGGCTGGCGGGGATACGCAGTATTTT
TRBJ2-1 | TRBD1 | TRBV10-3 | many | CAISLGQVSSYNEQFF | TGTGCCATCAGCCTCGGACAGGTTAGCTCCTACAATGAGCAGTTCTTC
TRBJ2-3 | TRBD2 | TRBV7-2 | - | CASSLGARLAGADTQYF | TGTGCCAGCAGCTTAGGGGCAAGACTAGCGGGAGCTGATACGCAGTATTTT
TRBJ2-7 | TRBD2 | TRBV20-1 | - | CSAGAPSGSNYEQYF | TGCAGTGCTGGGGCTCCTAGCGGGTCTAACTACGAGCAGTACTTC
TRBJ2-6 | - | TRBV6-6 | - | CASSRPGRGVSGAIVLTF | TGTGCCAGCAGTCGCCCGGGACGGGGCGTCTCTGGGGCCATCGTCCTGACTTTC
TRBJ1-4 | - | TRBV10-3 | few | CVISESGLLFF | TGTGTCATCAGTGAATCCGGACTACTGTTTTTT
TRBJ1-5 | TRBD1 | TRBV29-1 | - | CSAETGSQPQHF | TGTAGCGCTGAGACAGGGAGTCAGCCCCAGCATTTT
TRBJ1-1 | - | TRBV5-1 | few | CASSSLRTENTEAFF | TGCGCCAGCAGCTCCCTTAGGACGGAGAACACTGAAGCTTTCTTT
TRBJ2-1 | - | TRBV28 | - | CASSVTANSYNEQFF | TGTGCCAGCAGTGTAACGGCAAATTCTTACAATGAGCAGTTCTTC
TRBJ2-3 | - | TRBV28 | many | CASTSARGTDTQYF | TGTGCCAGCACCTCGGCCAGGGGCACAGATACGCAGTATTTT